The 23 T cell receptor beta chains below were found in one sample sequenced in a study of cytomegalovirus exposure and HLA in healthy donors. Researchers ran the PCR with 60 Vbeta and 13 Jbeta primers. Clones were read by immunoSEQ multiplex PCR, and TCRdb kept only the in-frame ones, dropping some. Of under 110,000 clones listed, around 70% are singletons. What was sequenced was PBMCs. These receptors all stem from a boy under 18 in good health and CMV-seronegative.

V usage is TRBV30 and J usage is TRBJ2-2; 7 nucleotides agree with TRBD2. J gave up 4 bases and V 0 bases, and 11 bases lay outside the gene matches. There are 17 residues in the CDR3. Germline V gene sequence: CDR1 GTSNPN, CDR2 SVGIG (reference sequence). The DNA of the CDR3 is TGTGCCTGGAGTGTCGGGTGGGGACTACCTAGCACCGGGGAGCTGTTTTTT. It is translated as CAWSVGWGLPSTGELFF. The complete variable domain, with remaining parts taken from reference TRBV30 and TRBJ2-2, reads SQTIHQWPATLVQPVGSPLSLECTVEGTSNPNLYWYRQAAGRGLQLLFYSVGIGQISSEVPQNLSASRPQDRQFILSSKKLLLSDSGFYLCAWSVGWGLPSTGELFFGEGSRLTVL.

The V call is TRBV27, the J call TRBJ2-7, with D perhaps matching TRBD2 (6 bases). V was clipped by 5 bases and J by 0 bases, with 17 bases between them. This CDR3 comprises 16 residues. Germline V gives CDR1 MNHEY, CDR2 SMNVEV (reference sequence). The CDR3 nucleotides read TGTGCCAGCAGTGAAACACTAGCAGCGAGCTCCTACGAGCAGTACTTC. Amino acid sequence: CASSETLAASSYEQYF.

This chain connects TRBV7-2 to TRBJ1-5; weak D call: TRBD1 (6 bases). Trimming took 2 bases from V and 12 from J, leaving 17 bases between them. The germline V gene encodes CDR1 SGHTA and CDR2 FQGNSA. This CDR3 has 14 residues. The CDR3 bases are TGTGCCAGCAGCTTACGCGCGTGGGACACTCTCCAGCATTTT. It is translated as CASSLRAWDTLQHF. Using reference TRBV7-2 and TRBJ1-5 for the parts outside the CDR3, the full variable domain is GAGVSQSPSNKVTEKGKDVELRCDPISGHTALYWYRQSLGQGLEFLIYFQGNSAPDKSGLPSDRFSAERTGGSVSTLTIQRTQQEDSAVYLCASSLRAWDTLQHFGDGTRLSIL.

The CDR3 sequence is CASSSAGDTNYGYTF. The DNA of the CDR3 is TGTGCCAGCAGTTCAGCAGGGGACACCAACTATGGCTACACCTTC. This sequence joins TRBV27 and TRBJ1-2, with D possibly being TRBD1 (6 bases). Germline V CDR1 and CDR2: MNHEY, SMNVEV (reference sequence). Trimming removed 4 bases at V and 2 bases at J, with 14 bases between. The CDR3 length is 15 residues.

The table lists this clone with a few counts. The gene calls are TRBV7-2 and TRBJ1-1, with TRBD1 as a possible D gene (6 bases). Trimming shortened V by 5 bases and J by 6 bases, and 10 bases separated the two germline ends. The CDR3 sequence is 12 residues long. CDR1 is SGHTA and CDR2 is FQGNSA in the germline V gene. DNA of the CDR3: TGTGCCAGCAGCGCAGACAGGTCTGAAGCTTTCTTT. Its translation: CASSADRSEAFF.

This clone was seen a handful of times. The rearrangement uses TRBV6-5 and TRBJ1-1, with D perhaps TRBD1 (5 bases). The germline gives CDR1 MNHEY, CDR2 SVGAGI. Trimming took 2 bases from V and 7 from J, leaving 11 bases between them. The CDR3 loop spans 13 amino acids. CDR3 DNA: TGTGCCAGCAGTTACGGGGCGGGGGTTGAAGCTTTCTTT. It yields the protein CASSYGAGVEAFF.

This clone was recorded a few times. This chain joins TRBV5-1 and TRBJ2-1, with 12 positions matching TRBD2. CDR3 size: 15 residues. V dropped 5 bases and J dropped 8; count of bases not matched to a gene: 8. Germline CDR1 and CDR2: SGHRS and YFSETQ. DNA of the CDR3: TGCGCCAGCAGTCTGACTAGCGGGAGTTCCTATGAGCAGTTCTTC. It codes for CASSLTSGSSYEQFF.

The chain employs TRBV7-9 and TRBJ2-2, with TRBD2 matching 7 bases. Germline trimming cut 4 bases from V and 0 bases from J; bases unmatched to any gene: 5. The CDR3 runs 16 residues. Germline assignment: CDR1 SEHNR and CDR2 FQNEAQ (reference sequence). CDR3 DNA sequence: TGTGCCAGCAGCTCTTCTAGCGGCTCGAACACCGGGGAGCTGTTTTTT. Translated: CASSSSSGSNTGELFF.

The CDR3 loop is CSAPRETEAFF. Here the CDR3 DNA reads TGCAGTGCTCCACGGGAGACTGAAGCTTTCTTT. The V gene is TRBV20-1, the J gene TRBJ1-1; no clear D gene. The CDR3 length is 11 residues. Germline V CDR1 and CDR2: DFQATT, SNEGSKA (reference sequence). V lost 5 bases, J lost 5 bases, and 9 bases lay in between.

The gene calls are TRBV7-2 and TRBJ2-1; 7 nucleotides line up with TRBD2. The CDR3 has 16 residues. Germline-derived CDR1 and CDR2 are SGHTA and FQGNSA. V was pared by 0 bases and J by 3 bases, with 5 bases of the junction left unmatched. CDR3 coding DNA: TGTGCCAGCAGCTTAGCGGGAGGGCCTGGCTACAATGAGCAGTTCTTC. Translated: CASSLAGGPGYNEQFF.

This sequence joins TRBV28 and TRBJ1-2; possible D gene TRBD1, 5 bases. The CDR3 length is 15 residues. V was cut by 1 base and J by 4 bases, with 13 bases left in between. The V gene's germline CDR1 is MDHEN and CDR2 SYDVKM. The CDR3 sequence is CASSLSAGGAYGYTF. CDR3 DNA sequence: TGTGCCAGCAGTTTATCGGCCGGGGGAGCCTATGGCTACACCTTC.

This chain links TRBV6-5 with TRBJ1-2, with 8 positions matching TRBD1. With 8 bases clipped from V and 6 bases from J, the junction kept 8 bases outside the gene matches. This CDR3 is built from 13 residues. Germline CDR1 is MNHEY and CDR2 is SVGAGI. CDR3: CASCPPGGNGYTF. The CDR3 DNA is TGTGCCAGCTGCCCACCAGGGGGCAATGGCTACACCTTC.

The chain combines TRBV21-1 with TRBJ2-1; no DNA check was done on the table's D call, TRBD2. TRBV21-1 corresponds to a pseudogene. The CDR3 covers 14 residues. The CDR3 DNA sequence: TGTGCCAGCAGCAAAGGAGGAGGGAACAATGAGCAGTTCTTC. Translation: CASSKGGGNNEQFF.

The gene calls are TRBV5-1 and TRBJ2-2, with 7 bases that match TRBD1. Trimming at V came to 2 bases and at J to 2 bases, leaving 9 bases not matched to a gene. CDR1 SGHRS and CDR2 YFSETQ come from the germline V gene. The CDR3 runs 17 residues. The CDR3 DNA reads as TGCGCCAGCAGCTTCGGGACAGAGGGTTTTAACACCGGGGAGCTGTTTTTT. It codes for CASSFGTEGFNTGELFF.

This chain uses TRBV7-9 with TRBJ2-7, with D tentatively TRBD2 (5 bases). The CDR3 consists of 14 residues. Germline CDR1 is SEHNR and CDR2 is FQNEAQ (reference sequence). The V end was cut by 5 bases, the J end by 3 bases, with 14 bases between. The CDR3 nucleotides read TGTGCCAGCAGCCTAGGCGGGCGTATCTACGAGCAGTACTTC. Protein sequence: CASSLGGRIYEQYF.

The sample holds one count of this clone. The V and J genes are TRBV30 and TRBJ1-1; D gene ambiguous. Germline V gives CDR1 GTSNPN, CDR2 SVGIG (reference sequence). The CDR3 runs to 13 residues. V lost 2 bases and J 0 bases, leaving 7 bases between the germline ends. The CDR3 coding sequence is TGTGCCTGGAGTCCCGACATGAACACTGAAGCTTTCTTT. This codes for CAWSPDMNTEAFF.

This sequence joins TRBV6-6 and TRBJ1-3; D unresolved. V lost 6 bases and J lost 1, with 7 bases in between. In germline, CDR1 is MNHNY, CDR2 SVGAGI (reference sequence). The CDR3 has 13 residues. The CDR3, as DNA: TGTGCCAGCAGACACAAATCTGGAAACACCATATATTTT. Translating gives CASRHKSGNTIYF.

The chain combines TRBV7-6 with TRBJ1-2, with 9 bases fitting TRBD1. CDR1 and CDR2 (germline): SGHVS, FNYEAQ. J lost 4 bases, V lost 5 bases, and 14 bases had no gene match. The CDR3 totals 17 residues. CDR3: CASSQTSGDRVGYGYTF. The CDR3 nucleotides are TGTGCCAGCAGCCAAACATCAGGGGACAGGGTGGGCTATGGCTACACCTTC.

There are a few counts of this clone. This chain's CDR3 is CASSLPLGVPGNTEAFF. The CDR3 region has the DNA TGTGCCAGCAGTTTACCCCTAGGAGTCCCTGGGAACACTGAAGCTTTCTTT. V is TRBV28 and J is TRBJ1-1, with no clear D. Germline V lookup: CDR1 MDHEN, CDR2 SYDVKM. Trimming stripped 2 bases from V and 1 base from J, with 17 bases between. This CDR3 contains 17 residues.

This rearrangement joins TRBV27 to TRBJ2-3, with a weak D call TRBD1 (6 bases). In germline, CDR1 is MNHEY, CDR2 SMNVEV (reference sequence). The CDR3 contains 16 residues. Trimming removed 3 bases from V and 2 bases from J, with 15 bases in between. CDR3 region: CASSFDRTVYTDTQYF. CDR3 in DNA: TGTGCCAGCAGTTTCGACCGGACAGTATACACAGATACGCAGTATTTT.

V gene TRBV10-3 combines with J gene TRBJ1-1; possible D gene TRBD1, 6 bases. The CDR3 has 17 amino acids. Germline V gene sequence: CDR1 ENHRY, CDR2 SYGVKD. Trimming shortened V by 0 bases and J by 0 bases, and 14 bases separated the two germline ends. CDR3 DNA: TGTGCCATCAGTGAGTCGCCAGGGGCCGCAATGAACACTGAAGCTTTCTTT. The encoded protein is CAISESPGAAMNTEAFF.

The rearrangement uses TRBV9 and TRBJ2-3, with 9 positions matching TRBD2. Trimming took 3 bases from V and 4 from J; bases not matched to a gene: 6. The CDR3 is made up of 15 amino acids. The germline V gene has CDR1 SGDLS and CDR2 YYNGEE. Here the CDR3 reads CASSEGTSQADTQYF. In DNA, the CDR3 is TGTGCCAGCAGCGAGGGGACTAGCCAGGCAGATACGCAGTATTTT.

This clone was found a few times. CDR3 sequence: CASGSYRGGYNEQFF. CDR3 nucleotides: TGTGCTAGTGGTTCCTACAGGGGGGGCTACAATGAGCAGTTCTTC. This chain uses TRBV12-5 with TRBJ2-1, with a weak D call TRBD1 (8 bases). This CDR3 is 15 amino acids long. Germline assignment: CDR1 LGHNT and CDR2 FRNRAP. The V end was cut by 4 bases, the J end by 3 bases, with 13 bases between.